These 10 T cell receptor beta chains came from one sample sequenced in a study of T cell responses to AZD1222 COVID-19 vaccine. Method: immunoSEQ multiplex PCR; TCRdb's copy keeps in-frame clones and lacks some. This sample has 120,000 or so clones; over 75% occur once, and the top ten carry under 7%. Sequenced material: peripheral blood, taken on day 0 of AZD1222 vaccination. The source is an adult in good health.

This chain joins TRBV4-1 and TRBJ2-7; unclear D gene. CDR3 length equals 15 residues. V lost 4 bases to trimming and J lost 2 bases, with 15 bases between them. In germline, CDR1 is MGHRA, CDR2 YSYEKL. CDR3: CASSPLRLSPYEQYF. In DNA, the CDR3 is TGCGCCAGCAGCCCGTTGAGACTGAGCCCCTACGAGCAGTACTTC.

The rearrangement joins TRBV18 to TRBJ2-7; unclear D gene. The CDR3 sequence is 11 residues long. Germline loops: CDR1 KGHSH, CDR2 LQKENI. Between the trimmed V and J ends, which lost 3 bases and 5 bases, there was a span of 5 bases. CDR3 DNA sequence: TGTGCCAGCTCACCCGACAACGAGCAGTACTTC. Translating gives CASSPDNEQYF. The variable domain in full, completed from reference TRBV18 and TRBJ2-7, reads NAGVMQNPRHLVRRRGQEARLRCSPMKGHSHVYWYRQLPEEGLKFMVYLQKENIIDESGMPKERFSAEFPKEGPSILRIQQVVRGDSAAYFCASSPDNEQYFGPGTRLTVT.

This clone has only one observation. This chain connects TRBV11-2 to TRBJ1-2; D gene unclear. Germline lookup yields CDR1 SGHAT and CDR2 FQNNGV. The CDR3 spans 14 residues. Trimming stripped 0 bases from V and 7 bases from J, with 12 bases between. CDR3: CASSLDLTSRGYTF. The CDR3 DNA reads as TGTGCCAGCAGCTTAGATCTGACGTCTCGTGGCTACACCTTC.

This clone has just a few counts. The chain carries TRBV7-9 and TRBJ2-7, with D possibly being TRBD1 or TRBD2 (5 bases each). This CDR3 has 16 amino acids. The germline gives CDR1 SEHNR, CDR2 FQNEAQ (reference sequence). V lost 1 base and J lost 0, with 13 bases in between. The CDR3 region has the DNA TGTGCCAGCAGCTTAGACCGGGGCGTTTTCTCCTACGAGCAGTACTTC. It specifies CASSLDRGVFSYEQYF.

J is TRBJ1-5 and V is TRBV6-5; no firm D call. Germline values: CDR1 MNHEY, CDR2 SVGAGI. There are 15 residues in the CDR3. V lost 6 bases and J lost 5, with 17 bases in between. The CDR3 sequence is CASRKARMGDQPQHF. CDR3 in DNA: TGTGCCAGCAGGAAGGCTCGGATGGGCGATCAGCCCCAGCATTTT.

The chain joins TRBV3-1 (or the pseudogene TRBV3-2) to TRBJ2-2; TRBD2 aligns across 10 bases. V gave up 6 bases and J gave up 10 bases; unmatched junction bases: 5. Germline V gene lookup returns CDR1 LGHDT and CDR2 YNNKEL (reference sequence). This CDR3 has 13 amino acids. CDR3 sequence: CASSPSGRKELFF. CDR3 bases: TGTGCCAGCAGTCCTAGCGGGAGAAAGGAGCTGTTTTTT.

This rearrangement joins TRBV27 to TRBJ1-2; D is ambiguous. V lost 2 bases, J lost 5 bases, and 9 bases lay in between. CDR1 and CDR2 from the germline V gene are MNHEY and SMNVEV (reference sequence). The CDR3 runs 13 residues. CDR3 sequence (DNA): TGTGCCAGCAGTTTAAGGAGCGGGTATGGCTACACCTTC. Translation gives CASSLRSGYGYTF.

V gene TRBV11-2 combines with J gene TRBJ2-3; either TRBD1 or TRBD2 may supply D (5 bases each). There are 14 residues in the CDR3. From germline, CDR1 is SGHAT and CDR2 FQNNGV. Trimming cost V 6 bases and J 5 bases, with 15 bases left between them. CDR3 in DNA: TGTGCCAGCAGTCTGGGACCCGGCGGAGATACGCAGTATTTT. As protein: CASSLGPGGDTQYF.

The V and J genes are TRBV28 and TRBJ2-1, with TRBD2 matching over 7 bases. The V and J ends lost 10 bases and 1 base, in that order; junction bases with no gene match: 10. This CDR3 has 15 residues. Germline assignment: CDR1 MDHEN and CDR2 SYDVKM. The CDR3 nucleotides read TGTGCCACCAACCGGGCGGGAGTGTCCTACAATGAGCAGTTCTTC. It translates to CATNRAGVSYNEQFF.

This sequence joins TRBV27 and TRBJ2-1; D not resolved. The CDR3 spans 16 residues. Germline V gene data show CDR1 as MNHEY and CDR2 as SMNVEV (reference sequence). V lost 4 bases and J 3 bases, leaving 16 bases between the germline ends. Here the CDR3 reads CASSSWSQRYYNEQFF. CDR3 sequence (DNA): TGTGCCAGCAGTTCATGGTCCCAGCGTTACTACAATGAGCAGTTCTTC.